This T cell receptor (beta chain) was sequenced in a study of T cells in Graves' hyperthyroidism and ophthalmopathy. General study points: Prediction of ophthalmopathy progression came a median roughly 6.6 months pre-onset. A model of 13 V-J features distinguished ophthalmopathy from stable hyperthyroidism.

Concerning this clonotype itself: What it recognizes is unknown.

Germline V CDR1 and CDR2: SEHNR, FQNEAQ (reference sequence). V shed 4 bases and J 1 base; nucleotides not matched to a gene: 9. The CDR3 has 16 residues. Every diagnosis used clinical symptoms, serum thyroxine and TRAb, thyroid ultrasound and orbital computed tomography. Amplified regions were TCR beta CDR3 sequences from RNA transcripts. With the HTBI primer set, the TCR CDR3 went through a first round of RT-PCR. TCRdb independently ran MiXCR on the multiplex PCR reads; one entry per CDR3 protein. This repertoire shows about 510,000 distinct CDR3 sequences, approximately 49% found once; its top ten account for roughly 45%.

The receptor comes from an adult woman with Graves' disease, either hyperthyroidism or ophthalmopathy (not recorded which). V and J are TRBV7-9 and TRBJ2-7, with TRBD1 identical over 8 bases. Sequenced input: peripheral blood or thyroid tissue (not recorded which). CDR3 region: CASSYAGQVSSYEQYF. CDR3 in DNA: TGTGCCAGCAGCTATGCGGGACAGGTGTCATCCTACGAGCAGTACTTC.